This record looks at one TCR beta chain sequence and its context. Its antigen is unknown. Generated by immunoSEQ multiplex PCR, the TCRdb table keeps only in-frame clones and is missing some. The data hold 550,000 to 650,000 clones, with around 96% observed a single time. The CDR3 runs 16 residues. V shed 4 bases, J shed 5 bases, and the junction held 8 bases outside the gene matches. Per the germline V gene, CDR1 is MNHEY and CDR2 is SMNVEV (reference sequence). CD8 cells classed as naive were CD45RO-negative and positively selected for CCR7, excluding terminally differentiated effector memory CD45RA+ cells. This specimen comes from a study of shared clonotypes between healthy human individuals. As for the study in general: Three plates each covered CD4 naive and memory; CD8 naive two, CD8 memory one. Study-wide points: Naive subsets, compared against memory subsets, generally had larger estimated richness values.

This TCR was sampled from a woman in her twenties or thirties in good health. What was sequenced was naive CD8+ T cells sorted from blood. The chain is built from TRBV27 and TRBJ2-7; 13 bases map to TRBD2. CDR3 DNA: TGTGCCAGCAGTTCCCTACTAGCGGGAGGGCCCCACGAGCAGTACTTC. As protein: CASSSLLAGGPHEQYF.